The clone carrying this T cell receptor beta chain is labeled large. The target antigen is unknown. The method was immunoSEQ multiplex PCR; TCRdb's version includes in-frame clones alone and lacks a portion of them. The sample shows 1,400 or so clones, about four fifths of them seen only once. The entry originates in a study of brain T cells in children with intractable seizures. V lost 6 bases and J 12 bases, leaving 21 bases between the germline ends. Germline V CDR1 and CDR2: SNHLY, FYNNEI. This CDR3 contains 14 residues. Overall study findings and caveats: Among the top 50 brain clones were public and private clonotypes.

Sequencing was limited to surgery cases with top T cell transcript signatures in brain tissue. At least one anti-epileptic drug was given before surgery. The sequence came from a boy aged 5-17 years with focal cortical dysplasia and intractable seizures. The sample was resected brain tissue, taken at surgery. The genes are TRBV2 and TRBJ2-1; D is perhaps TRBD2 (7 bases). In DNA, the CDR3 is TGTGCCAGCAGCTCCACCCCCGGGGGGCGCATGCAGTTCTTC. Amino acids: CASSSTPGGRMQFF.